This T cell receptor beta chain was sequenced during a study of shared clonotypes between healthy human individuals. The V end was cut by 0 bases, the J end by 8 bases, with 10 bases between. Germline CDR1 reads SQVTM; CDR2 reads ANQGSEA. The CDR3 spans 12 residues. Only a few counts were recorded for this clone. TCRdb keeps only in-frame clones here, not all; method: immunoSEQ multiplex PCR. Among 100,000 to 120,000 clones listed, more than 65% were seen once. The sequence came from a woman younger than 45 in good health. Input material: memory CD8+ T cells sorted from blood. Described subset: CD45RO+ cells pooled with CCR7-negative TemRA cells. V is TRBV29-1 and J is TRBJ1-2; D is unresolved. The CDR3 region has the DNA TGCAGCGTTGAAGACTCAAACGGGGGCTACACCTTC. Amino acid sequence: CSVEDSNGGYTF.